This TCR beta chain appears in the sequencing data of a study of OX40 agonist ivuxolimab in advanced cancers. Study in general: Intravenous ivuxolimab at 0.01 to 10 mg/kg was given to patients every 2 weeks. Prior checkpoint blockade (anti-PD-1, anti-PD-L1 or anti-CTLA-4) was permitted; over 30% had it. Study-wide results and caveats: Some nonresponders likewise displayed low normalized T-cell clonal expansion. At doses 0.1 to 3.0 mg/kg, CD4+ and CD8+ clones expanded.

Repertoires were generated with immunoSEQ multiplex PCR, while TCRdb's copy carries only in-frame clones and drops some. The sample lists 65,000 to 95,000 clones; about 95% were seen once. In the case of this clone: The antigen remains unidentified.

Germline assignment: CDR1 LGHNT and CDR2 FRNRAP. The CDR3 runs to 17 residues. V lost 1 base and J 2 bases, leaving 17 bases between the germline ends. This rearrangement joins TRBV12-5 to TRBJ2-5; D gene uncertain. This receptor was identified in an adult with an advanced solid tumor such as melanoma, head and neck, liver or kidney cancer. The sample was CD4+ or CD8+ T cells sorted from blood, taken in a trial of the OX40 agonist ivuxolimab. CDR3 protein: CASGLALAPAKQETQYF. The CDR3 coding sequence is TGTGCTAGTGGTTTGGCTTTAGCTCCGGCCAAACAAGAGACCCAGTACTTC.